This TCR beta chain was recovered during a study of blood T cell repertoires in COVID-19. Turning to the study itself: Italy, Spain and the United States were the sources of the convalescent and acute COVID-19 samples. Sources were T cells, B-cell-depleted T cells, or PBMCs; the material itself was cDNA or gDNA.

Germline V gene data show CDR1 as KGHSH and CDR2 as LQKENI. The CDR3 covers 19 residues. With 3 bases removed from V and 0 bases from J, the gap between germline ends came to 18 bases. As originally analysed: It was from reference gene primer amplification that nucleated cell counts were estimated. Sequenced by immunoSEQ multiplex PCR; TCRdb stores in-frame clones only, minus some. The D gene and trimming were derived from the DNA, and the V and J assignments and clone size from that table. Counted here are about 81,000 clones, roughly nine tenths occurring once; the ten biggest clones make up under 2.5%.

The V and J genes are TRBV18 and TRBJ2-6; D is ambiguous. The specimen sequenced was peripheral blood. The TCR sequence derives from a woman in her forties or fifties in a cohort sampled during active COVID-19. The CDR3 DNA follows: TGTGCCAGCTCACCGGTTAGCCCCAACGGTAACTCTGGGGCCAACGTCCTGACTTTC. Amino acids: CASSPVSPNGNSGANVLTF.